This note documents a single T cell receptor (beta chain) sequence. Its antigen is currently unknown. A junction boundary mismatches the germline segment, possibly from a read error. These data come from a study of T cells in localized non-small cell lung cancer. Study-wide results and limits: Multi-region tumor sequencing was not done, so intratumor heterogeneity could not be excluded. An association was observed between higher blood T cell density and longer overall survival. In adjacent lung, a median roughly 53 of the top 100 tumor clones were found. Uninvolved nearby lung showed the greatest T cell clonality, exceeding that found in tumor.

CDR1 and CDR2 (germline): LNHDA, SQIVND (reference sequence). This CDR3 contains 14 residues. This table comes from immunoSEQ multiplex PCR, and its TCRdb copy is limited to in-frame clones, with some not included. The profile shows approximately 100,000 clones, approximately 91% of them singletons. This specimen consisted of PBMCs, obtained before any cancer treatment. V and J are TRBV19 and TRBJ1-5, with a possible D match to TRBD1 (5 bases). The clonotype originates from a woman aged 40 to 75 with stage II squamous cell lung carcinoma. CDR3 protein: CASSITGGDQPQHF. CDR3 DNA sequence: TGTGCCAGCAGTATTACGGGGGGAGATCAGCCCCAGCATTTT.